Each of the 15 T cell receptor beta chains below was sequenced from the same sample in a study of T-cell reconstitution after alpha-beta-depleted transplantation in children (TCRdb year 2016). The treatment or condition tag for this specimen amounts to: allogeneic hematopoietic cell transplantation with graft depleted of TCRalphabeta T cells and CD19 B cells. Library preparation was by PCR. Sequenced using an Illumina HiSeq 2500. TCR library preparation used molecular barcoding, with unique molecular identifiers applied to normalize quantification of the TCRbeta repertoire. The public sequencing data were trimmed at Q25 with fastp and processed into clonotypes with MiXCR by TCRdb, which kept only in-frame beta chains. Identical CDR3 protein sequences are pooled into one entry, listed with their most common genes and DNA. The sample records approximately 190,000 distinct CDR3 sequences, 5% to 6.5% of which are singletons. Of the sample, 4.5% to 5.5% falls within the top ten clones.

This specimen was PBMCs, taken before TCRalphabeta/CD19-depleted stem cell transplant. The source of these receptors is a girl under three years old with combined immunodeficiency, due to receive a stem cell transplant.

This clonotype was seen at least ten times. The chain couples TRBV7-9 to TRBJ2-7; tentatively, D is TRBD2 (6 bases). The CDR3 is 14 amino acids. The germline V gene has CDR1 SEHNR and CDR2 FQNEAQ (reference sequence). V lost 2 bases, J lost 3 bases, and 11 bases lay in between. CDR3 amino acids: CASSLIAENYEQYF. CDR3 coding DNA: TGTGCCAGCAGCTTAATAGCGGAGAACTACGAGCAGTACTTC. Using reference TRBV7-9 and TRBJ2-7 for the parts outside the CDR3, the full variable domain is DTGVSQNPRHKITKRGQNVTFRCDPISEHNRLYWYRQTLGQGPEFLTYFQNEAQLEKSRLLSDRFSAERPKGSFSTLEIQRTEQGDSAMYLCASSLIAENYEQYFGPGTRLTVT.

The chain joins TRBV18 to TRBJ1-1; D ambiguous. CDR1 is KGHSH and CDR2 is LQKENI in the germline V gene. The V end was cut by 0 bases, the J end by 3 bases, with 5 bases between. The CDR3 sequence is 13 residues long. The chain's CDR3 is CASSPPQYTEAFF. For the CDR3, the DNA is TGTGCCAGCTCACCACCGCAGTACACTGAAGCTTTCTTT.

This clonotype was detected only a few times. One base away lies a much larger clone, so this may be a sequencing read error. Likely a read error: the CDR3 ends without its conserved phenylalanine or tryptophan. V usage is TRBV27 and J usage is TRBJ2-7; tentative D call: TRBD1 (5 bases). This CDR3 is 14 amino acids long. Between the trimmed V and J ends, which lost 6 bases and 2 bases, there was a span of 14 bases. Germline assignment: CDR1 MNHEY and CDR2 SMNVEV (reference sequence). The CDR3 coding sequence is TGTGCCAGCAGCCTTGGACAAACCCCCTACGAGCAGTACTGC. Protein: CASSLGQTPYEQYC.

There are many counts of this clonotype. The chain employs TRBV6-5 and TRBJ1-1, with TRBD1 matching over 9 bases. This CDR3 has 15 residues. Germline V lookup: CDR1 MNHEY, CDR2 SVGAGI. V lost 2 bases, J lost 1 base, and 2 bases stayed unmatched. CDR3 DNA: TGTGCCAGCAGTTACGCGACAGGGGGGAACACTGAAGCTTTCTTT. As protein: CASSYATGGNTEAFF.

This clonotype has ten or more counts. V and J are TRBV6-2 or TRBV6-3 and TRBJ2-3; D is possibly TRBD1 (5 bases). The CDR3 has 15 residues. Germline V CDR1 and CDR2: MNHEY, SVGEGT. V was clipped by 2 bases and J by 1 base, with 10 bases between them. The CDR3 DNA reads TGTGCCAGCAGTTACGCTACAGGCGGCACAGATACGCAGTATTTT. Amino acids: CASSYATGGTDTQYF.

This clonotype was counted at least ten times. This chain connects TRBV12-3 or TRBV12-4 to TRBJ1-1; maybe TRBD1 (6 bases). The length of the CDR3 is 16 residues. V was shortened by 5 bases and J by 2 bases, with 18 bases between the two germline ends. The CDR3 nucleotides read TGTGCCAGCAGTCCCCCCGGAGGGGGAAAAAACACTGAAGCTTTCTTT. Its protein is CASSPPGGGKNTEAFF.

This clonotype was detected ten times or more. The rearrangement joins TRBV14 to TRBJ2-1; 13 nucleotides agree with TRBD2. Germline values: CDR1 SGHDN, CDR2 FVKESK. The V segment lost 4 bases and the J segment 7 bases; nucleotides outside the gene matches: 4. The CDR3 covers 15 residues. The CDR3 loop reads CASSLGLAGTNEQFF. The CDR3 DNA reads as TGTGCCAGCAGCCTGGGACTAGCGGGGACTAATGAGCAGTTCTTC.

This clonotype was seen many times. CDR3 amino acids: CASSLGTSLAQETQYF. As DNA, the CDR3 is TGTGCCAGCAGCTTGGGGACAAGCCTAGCACAAGAGACCCAGTACTTC. V gene TRBV5-6 combines with J gene TRBJ2-5; D may correspond to TRBD1 or TRBD2 (5 bases each). CDR1 is SGHDT, CDR2 YYEEEE, per germline. With 0 bases removed from V and 2 bases from J, the gap between germline ends came to 14 bases. The CDR3 runs to 16 residues.

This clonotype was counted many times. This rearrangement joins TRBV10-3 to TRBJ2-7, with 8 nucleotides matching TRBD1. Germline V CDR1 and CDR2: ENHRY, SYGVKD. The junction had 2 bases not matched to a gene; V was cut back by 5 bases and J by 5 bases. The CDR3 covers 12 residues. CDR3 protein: CAISKTGDEQYF. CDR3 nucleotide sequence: TGTGCCATCAGTAAGACAGGGGACGAGCAGTACTTC.

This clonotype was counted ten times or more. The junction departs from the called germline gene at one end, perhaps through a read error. This CDR3 reads CASSLFSGRAYDEQFF. The DNA for the CDR3 is TGTGCCAGCAGCTTGTTTAGCGGGAGGGCCTACGATGAGCAGTTCTTC. The gene calls are TRBV7-9 and TRBJ2-1, with 11 bases lining up with TRBD2. CDR1 and CDR2 (germline): SEHNR, FQNEAQ (reference sequence). This CDR3 spans 16 amino acids.

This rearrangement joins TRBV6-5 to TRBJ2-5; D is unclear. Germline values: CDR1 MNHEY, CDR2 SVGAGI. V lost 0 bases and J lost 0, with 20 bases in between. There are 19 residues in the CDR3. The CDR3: CASSYSFSILTPNQETQYF. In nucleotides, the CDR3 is TGTGCCAGCAGTTACTCGTTCTCAATCCTCACCCCCAACCAAGAGACCCAGTACTTC.

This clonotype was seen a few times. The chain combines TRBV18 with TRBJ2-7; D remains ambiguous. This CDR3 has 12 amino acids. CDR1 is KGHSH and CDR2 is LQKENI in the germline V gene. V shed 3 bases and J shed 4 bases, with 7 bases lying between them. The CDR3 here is CASSPSRYEQYF. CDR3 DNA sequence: TGTGCCAGCTCACCGTCGCGTTACGAGCAGTACTTC. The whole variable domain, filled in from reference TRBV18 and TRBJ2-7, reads NAGVMQNPRHLVRRRGQEARLRCSPMKGHSHVYWYRQLPEEGLKFMVYLQKENIIDESGMPKERFSAEFPKEGPSILRIQQVVRGDSAAYFCASSPSRYEQYFGPGTRLTVT.

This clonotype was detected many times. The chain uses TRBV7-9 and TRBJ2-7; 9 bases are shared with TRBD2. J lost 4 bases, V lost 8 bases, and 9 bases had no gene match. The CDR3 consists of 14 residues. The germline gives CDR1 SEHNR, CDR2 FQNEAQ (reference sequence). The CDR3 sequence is CASAPGLAGYEQYF. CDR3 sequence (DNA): TGTGCCAGCGCACCGGGGCTAGCGGGATACGAGCAGTACTTC.

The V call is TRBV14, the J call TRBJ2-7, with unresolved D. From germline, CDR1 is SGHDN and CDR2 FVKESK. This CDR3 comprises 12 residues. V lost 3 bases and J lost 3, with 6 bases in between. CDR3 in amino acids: CASSHFLYEQYF. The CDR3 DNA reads TGTGCCAGCAGCCATTTCCTCTACGAGCAGTACTTC.

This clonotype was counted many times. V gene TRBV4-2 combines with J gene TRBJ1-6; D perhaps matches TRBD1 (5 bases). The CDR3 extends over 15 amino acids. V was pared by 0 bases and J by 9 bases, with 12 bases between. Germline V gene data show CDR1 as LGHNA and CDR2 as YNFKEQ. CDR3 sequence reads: CASSQELQVVSPLHF. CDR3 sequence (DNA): TGTGCCAGCAGCCAAGAATTACAGGTCGTTTCACCCCTCCACTTT.